This TCR beta chain appears in the sequencing data of a study of Ad26.COV2.S vaccination and SARS-CoV-2 variants. This clone was detected once. Per the germline V gene, CDR1 is SGHDT and CDR2 is YYEEEE. Trimming removed 1 base at V and 7 bases at J, with 14 bases between. The CDR3 consists of 15 residues. Clones were read by immunoSEQ multiplex PCR, and TCRdb kept only the in-frame ones, dropping some. The data show more than 300,000 clones, roughly 91% seen once. Treatment given: over 15 received Ad26.COV2.S at low or high dose, single or two shots; roughly 5 received placebo; per-sample allocation not given. Sampling was done on day 63 after the first vaccine or placebo injection. Cohort 1b enrolled adults aged 18-55 years in Boston.

The material sequenced was peripheral blood, taken in a trial of Ad26.COV2.S vaccine versus placebo. The rearrangement joins TRBV5-6 to TRBJ1-4; tentatively, D is TRBD1 (5 bases). This sequence originates from a person aged 18-65 years who received the Ad26.COV2.S COVID-19 vaccine or a placebo. Written as DNA, the CDR3 is TGTGCCAGCAGCTTGTTCTGGACACCTGGTGAAAAACTGTTTTTT. Amino acids: CASSLFWTPGEKLFF.